This T cell receptor beta chain was identified during a study of T cells in narcolepsy. Study details: Healthy controls were enrolled alongside patients with narcolepsy type 1 or type 2. Whole-study findings and limits: Same-patient CSF and blood CD4+ T cell clonotypes included HCRT-specific and TRIB2-specific autoreactive ones. Healthy controls reportedly lacked the autoreactive clonotypes serially found in patients' blood.

Clones were sequenced by immunoSEQ multiplex PCR, and TCRdb holds only the in-frame ones, with some missing. The sample contains under 35,000 clones, approximately 87% of which appear only once. Of note for this clone: Its specificity is unknown.

CDR1 and CDR2 (germline): SGHTA, FQGNSA. The trim removed 3 bases at V and 5 bases at J, leaving 9 bases unmatched. The CDR3 covers 15 residues. Input material: CD45RA- memory CD4+ T cells from PBMCs. The chain is built from TRBV7-2 and TRBJ2-5; 7 nucleotides agree with TRBD2. The TCR was taken from a human donor with narcolepsy. The CDR3 spells CASSFGSGGPETQYF. CDR3 nucleotide sequence: TGTGCCAGCAGCTTTGGATCGGGGGGACCGGAGACCCAGTACTTC.